The present T cell receptor beta chain was sequenced within a study of T cell responses to AZD1222 COVID-19 vaccine. The study, taken as a whole, reports: Mapped onto spike, vaccine-associated CD4 TCRs spanned it and were dominant at 160-218 and 743-854. The peak T cell response came first, and repertoires were sampled only after it. Reports say nearly half of spike-specific TCRs go after unmutated variant regions.

The V segment lost 3 bases and the J segment 2 bases; nucleotides outside the gene matches: 1. The germline CDR1 and CDR2 sequences are SGDLS and YYNGEE. The CDR3 is made up of 16 amino acids. A word on this clone: Its specificity is unknown.

Assay: immunoSEQ multiplex PCR; the TCRdb copy retains only in-frame clones and omits some. The sample lists approximately 180,000 clones; more than 80% were seen once. This specimen consisted of peripheral blood, obtained 28 days after the second dose of the MenACWY control vaccine. The rearrangement joins TRBV9 to TRBJ2-1, with 14 nucleotides matching TRBD2. The receptor was derived from an adult who received the MenACWY meningococcal vaccine as a control. The CDR3: CASSEGLAGAYNEQFF. CDR3 nucleotides: TGTGCCAGCAGCGAGGGACTAGCGGGGGCCTACAATGAGCAGTTCTTC.